The subject of this entry is one T cell receptor beta chain. Its target is unknown. The table came from immunoSEQ multiplex PCR; TCRdb's copy has only in-frame clones and leaves some out. The sample has about 2 million clones; less than 95% are singletons. These data belong to a study of shared clonotypes between healthy human individuals. General observations from the study: Around 5% of naive CD4 clonotypes were common to a handful of donors.

V was pared by 3 bases and J by 0 bases, with 21 bases of the junction left unmatched. The germline V gene encodes CDR1 SGHRS and CDR2 YFSETQ. There are 20 residues in the CDR3. CD45RO-negative CD8 cells positively selected for CCR7 made up the naive population, which excluded terminally differentiated effector memory CD45RA+ cells. The sample taken for sequencing was naive CD8+ T cells sorted from blood. The source of this sequence is a man younger than 30 in good health. V usage is TRBV5-1 and J usage is TRBJ2-7; 7 bases line up with TRBD2. CDR3 sequence (DNA): TGCGCCAGCAGCTACCCTGACGAAGGCGTGGGACTATCCAGCTCCTACGAGCAGTACTTC. The encoded protein is CASSYPDEGVGLSSSYEQYF.